This TCR beta chain was found in a study of cytomegalovirus exposure and HLA in healthy donors. Points from the study as a whole: As a later analysis showed, a missense DCLRE1C variant was linked to trimming of TCR beta V- and J-genes. A later analysis appeared to link common viral pathogens to several of the most significant clusters.

Amplification used 60 Vbeta primers and 13 Jbeta primers. Data came from immunoSEQ multiplex PCR; TCRdb stores just in-frame clones and leaves some out. Of almost 200,000 clones listed, 70% to 90% are singletons. Points on this clone: No antigen is known for it.

Germline V gene data show CDR1 as SGDLS and CDR2 as YYNGEE. The CDR3 contains 16 residues. The trim removed 3 bases at V and 4 bases at J, leaving 11 bases unmatched. The chain uses TRBV9 and TRBJ1-1; 8 nucleotides match TRBD1. Sequencing was performed on PBMCs. The receptor was derived from a woman aged 45-65 years in good health and CMV-seronegative. The CDR3 DNA reads TGTGCCAGCAGCGGCTTGACAGGGGCATCTGGCACTGAAGCTTTCTTT. Its translation is CASSGLTGASGTEAFF.